This T cell receptor (beta chain) is from a study of monozygotic twins with inflammatory bowel disease. Whole-study findings and limits: Patient repertoires may have gained variability from differing immunosuppressive treatments. Lower TCRbeta diversity (inverse Simpson) was seen in IBD patients than in healthy co-twins. For IBD patients, clonotypes shared with others were fewer than for healthy twins, especially with disease activity.

Germline loops: CDR1 DFQATT, CDR2 SNEGSKA (reference sequence). The CDR3 totals 13 residues. Of note for this clonotype: Its antigen is unidentified.

TCRdb re-called the 5' RACE reads, yielding one record per CDR3 amino acid sequence without DNA. The table lists roughly 150,000 distinct CDR3 sequences. The sequence was obtained from a human donor with ulcerative colitis or Crohn's disease, or a healthy co-twin of an affected twin (not recorded which). Sequences were obtained from blood. The chain employs TRBV20-1 and TRBJ2-5; TCRdb indicates TRBD2, and absent DNA this call remains unverified. The CDR3 sequence is CSALLADLETQYF.